The entry below gives a single TCR beta chain sequence along with its context. Some clones are missing from TCRdb's copy, which holds only in-frame ones; the method was immunoSEQ multiplex PCR. The sample includes approximately 81,000 clones, around 79% of them seen just once. The data originate from a study of radiotherapy plus CTLA-4 blockade in lung cancer. Study-level information: Objective responses were recorded in 15% to 20% of patients, with disease control recorded in roughly 31%.

The CDR3 is made up of 13 amino acids. The germline gives CDR1 SGHAT, CDR2 FQDESV (reference sequence). With 4 bases removed from V and 4 bases from J, the gap between germline ends came to 10 bases. The sequence derives from a human donor with non-small cell lung cancer who had a partial response to radiotherapy plus ipilimumab. Some clones in this sample may be carry-over from other donors' samples. The V gene is TRBV11-1, the J gene TRBJ2-5, with D perhaps matching TRBD2 (6 bases). The source material was peripheral blood, sampled from a patient treated with radiotherapy plus ipilimumab. This CDR3 reads CASSSPGLETQYF. CDR3 sequence (DNA): TGTGCCAGCAGCTCCCCGGGACTAGAGACCCAGTACTTC.